This T cell receptor beta chain comes out of a study of blood T cell repertoires in COVID-19. The wider study: Material from acute and convalescent COVID-19 was sourced from the United States, Italy and Spain. The cDNA or gDNA used as material had been derived from T cells, B-cell-depleted T cells, or PBMCs.

In the original processing: Reference gene primer amplification in the assay estimated nucleated cell counts. Generated by immunoSEQ multiplex PCR, the TCRdb table keeps only in-frame clones and is missing some. V, J and clone size were drawn from that table, and D and trimming were deduced from the DNA. This sample yields some 100,000 clones, of which more than 65% are seen a single time; 25% belongs to the top ten. J gave up 4 bases and V 5 bases, and 9 bases lay outside the gene matches. The CDR3 totals 16 residues. Germline loops: CDR1 LGHDT, CDR2 YNNKEL (reference sequence). The material sequenced was peripheral blood. The TCR sequence derives from a man of 80 years or more with active or convalescent COVID-19. The V call is TRBV3-1 (or the pseudogene TRBV3-2), the J call TRBJ1-3, with 9 bases that match TRBD1. In DNA form, the CDR3 reads TGTGCCAGCAGCACGCACGGGACAGGGACCGGAAACACCATATATTTT. It yields the protein CASSTHGTGTGNTIYF.